This is a list of T cell receptor beta chains from one sample in a study of lymphopenia after photon versus proton radiotherapy. Profiled with immunoSEQ multiplex PCR; TCRdb holds only in-frame clones, not every one. This table has roughly 8,300 clones, roughly 88% appearing once. Specimen: peripheral blood, collected from a patient treated with photon-based radiotherapy. The receptors here all came from an elderly man with cholangiocarcinoma. Both conserved end residues are part of each CDR3. A D gene is named only where the DNA matches it firmly. Not every row has a clone size; where given, it reads once, few, many or a size class.

V gene	D gene	J gene	clone size	CDR3 protein	CDR3 DNA
TRBV6-1	TRBD2	TRBJ2-2	few	CASTEKGGGGTGELFF	TGTGCCAGCACTGAGAAGGGCGGGGGTGGCACCGGGGAGCTGTTTTTT
TRBV7-7	TRBD1	TRBJ2-2	NA	CASSASGTGFSGELFF	TGTGCCAGCAGCGCCTCCGGGACAGGGTTTTCCGGGGAGCTGTTTTTT
TRBV2	NA	TRBJ1-2	NA	CASRQGLPYGYTF	TGTGCCAGCCGGCAGGGCTTACCTTATGGCTACACCTTC
TRBV9	NA	TRBJ2-7	few	CASSVGQFAYEQYF	TGTGCCAGCAGCGTAGGCCAGTTCGCCTACGAGCAGTACTTC
TRBV9	TRBD1	TRBJ1-2	NA	CASSPGQSTNYGYTF	TGTGCCAGCAGCCCGGGACAGTCAACTAACTATGGCTACACCTTC
TRBV7-6	NA	TRBJ2-3	once	CAATWTAGGTQYF	TGTGCCGCTACCTGGACGGCTGGGGGTACGCAGTATTTT
TRBV27	NA	TRBJ2-1	NA	CASSSFGERYNEQFF	TGTGCCAGCAGTTCCTTCGGAGAGCGTTACAATGAGCAGTTCTTC
TRBV11-3	NA	TRBJ2-3	NA	CASSLGPGADTQYF	TGTGCCAGCAGCTTAGGCCCGGGCGCAGATACGCAGTATTTT
TRBV7-3	TRBD1	TRBJ2-1	NA	CASSAPGTGDNEQFF	TGTGCCAGCAGCGCGCCCGGGACAGGGGACAATGAGCAGTTCTTC
TRBV5-6	TRBD1	TRBJ1-4	NA	CASSLQGIRNEKLFF	TGTGCCAGCAGCTTACAGGGGATTAGGAATGAAAAACTGTTTTTT
TRBV28	TRBD2	TRBJ2-2	NA	CASSPRGVANTGELFF	TGTGCCAGCAGTCCCCGGGGGGTCGCGAACACCGGGGAGCTGTTTTTT
TRBV5-4	NA	TRBJ2-7	NA	CASRPGGATGAYEQYF	TGTGCCAGCAGACCGGGGGGTGCTACAGGGGCGTACGAGCAGTACTTC
TRBV6-1	NA	TRBJ1-2	NA	CASSEATDLNYGYTF	TGTGCCAGCAGTGAAGCAACTGACCTAAACTATGGCTACACCTTC
TRBV2	NA	TRBJ2-5	NA	CATYQGAQETQYF	TGTGCCACCTATCAGGGTGCCCAAGAGACCCAGTACTTC
TRBV11-1	NA	TRBJ1-2	NA	CASSWGSYGYTF	TGTGCCAGCAGCTGGGGGAGTTATGGCTACACCTTC
TRBV2	NA	TRBJ2-4	NA	CASSEVSGKNIQYF	TGTGCCAGCAGTGAAGTCTCAGGCAAAAACATTCAGTACTTC
TRBV25-1	TRBD1	TRBJ1-3	NA	CASSEYIGTGLSGNTIYF	TGTGCCAGCAGTGAATATATTGGGACAGGCCTCTCTGGAAACACCATATATTTT
TRBV5-1	NA	TRBJ1-2	NA	CASSSPGTAYTF	TGCGCCAGCAGCTCCCCGGGGACGGCCTACACCTTC
TRBV9	NA	TRBJ1-6	once	CASSADLSSYNSPLHF	TGTGCCAGCAGCGCCGACCTGAGCTCCTATAATTCACCCCTCCACTTT
TRBV4-1	NA	TRBJ1-1	NA	CASSPGFGRMNTEAFF	TGCGCCAGCAGCCCCGGTTTCGGCAGGATGAACACTGAAGCTTTCTTT
TRBV18	TRBD1	TRBJ1-1	once	CASSPGQGRVGTEAFF	TGTGCCAGCTCACCCGGACAGGGCCGGGTTGGAACTGAAGCTTTCTTT
TRBV11-2	TRBD2	TRBJ2-3	NA	CASGRLAGAPDTQYF	TGTGCCAGCGGCAGACTAGCGGGGGCCCCAGATACGCAGTATTTT
TRBV25-1	NA	TRBJ2-7	NA	CASSEGTGYYEQYF	TGTGCCAGCAGTGAGGGAACAGGATACTACGAGCAGTACTTC
TRBV6-6	NA	TRBJ1-1	NA	CASSPREGRTEAFF	TGTGCCAGCAGCCCAAGAGAGGGAAGGACTGAAGCTTTCTTT
TRBV10-3	NA	TRBJ2-1	NA	CAILRDFNNEQFF	TGTGCCATCCTCCGGGACTTCAACAATGAGCAGTTCTTC
TRBV7-3	NA	TRBJ1-3	NA	CASSGYGSGNTIYF	TGTGCCAGCAGCGGGTACGGCTCGGGAAACACCATATATTTT
TRBV9	NA	TRBJ1-1	NA	CASIPIEGGSEAFF	TGTGCCAGCATCCCGATAGAAGGTGGTTCTGAAGCTTTCTTT
TRBV28	NA	TRBJ1-6	NA	CASTLGGYSPLHF	TGTGCCAGCACCTTGGGTGGATATTCACCCCTCCACTTT